The 27 T cell receptor beta chains in this list originate from one sample, sequenced in a study of blood T cell repertoires in COVID-19. The repertoire was sequenced with immunoSEQ multiplex PCR; TCRdb's copy has only in-frame clones and lacks some. The sample includes 110,000 or so clones, 75% to 90% seen only once; the top ten take approximately 1.1%. Material for sequencing was peripheral blood. The origin of the receptors is a human donor in a cohort sampled during active COVID-19.

The chain recombines TRBV4-3 with TRBJ2-7, with TRBD1 as a possible D gene (6 bases). V was trimmed by 4 bases and J by 7 bases, leaving 8 bases between them. This CDR3 is 11 amino acids long. In germline, CDR1 is LGHNA, CDR2 YSLEER. The CDR3 reads CASSLGTEQYF. Here the CDR3 DNA reads TGCGCCAGCAGCCTAGGGACAGAGCAGTACTTC.

V usage is TRBV19 and J usage is TRBJ2-1; TRBD1 is a possible D gene (5 bases). V lost 4 bases and J 7 bases, leaving 14 bases between the germline ends. Germline lookup yields CDR1 LNHDA and CDR2 SQIVND (reference sequence). CDR3 length: 14 residues. DNA of the CDR3: TGTGCCAGTAGTACTACAGGATTACTTAATGAGCAGTTCTTC. Its protein product is CASSTTGLLNEQFF.

Concerning this clone itself: A read error may account for a junction end that differs from germline. V is TRBV28 and J is TRBJ1-3; TRBD1 agrees at 8 bases. The CDR3 sequence is 17 residues long. In germline, CDR1 is MDHEN, CDR2 SYDVKM. CDR3 DNA: TGTGCCAGCAGTCCATGGACAGGGAACCTTGCTGGGAACACCATATATTTT. It specifies CASSPWTGNLAGNTIYF.

The J gene is TRBJ2-7, the V gene TRBV2; 8 bases line up with TRBD1. There are 13 residues in the CDR3. CDR1 and CDR2 (germline): SNHLY, FYNNEI. Losses at the gene ends were 6 bases for V and 2 bases for J; bases not matched to a gene: 3. This CDR3 is CASRPTGAYEQYF. As DNA, the CDR3 is TGTGCCAGCAGGCCGACAGGGGCCTACGAGCAGTACTTC.

This sequence joins TRBV9 and TRBJ2-3; 12 bases fit TRBD2. The CDR3 has 16 amino acids. V lost 0 bases to trimming and J lost 6 bases; unmatched junction nucleotides: 5. In germline, CDR1 is SGDLS, CDR2 YYNGEE. The CDR3 spells CASSVAPSGGADTQYF. CDR3 nucleotides: TGTGCCAGCAGCGTAGCTCCTAGCGGGGGGGCGGATACGCAGTATTTT.

The gene calls are TRBV7-8 and TRBJ1-1, with 7 positions matching TRBD1. The germline V gene encodes CDR1 SGHVS and CDR2 FQNEAQ. V gave up 6 bases and J gave up 1 base; unmatched junction bases: 17. CDR3 length equals 18 residues. The CDR3 coding sequence is TGTGCCAGCAGAATGACAGGGTATGGTCTGTCTGGGAACACTGAAGCTTTCTTT. It encodes CASRMTGYGLSGNTEAFF.

The chain has TRBV13 and TRBJ2-2; tentatively, D is TRBD1 (5 bases). The CDR3 is 17 residues long. V dropped 3 bases and J dropped 3 bases, with 17 bases sitting between them. Germline V gene lookup returns CDR1 PRHDT and CDR2 FYEKMQ (reference sequence). The CDR3 spells CASSLGPSGRYTGELFF. The CDR3 DNA sequence: TGTGCCAGCAGCTTGGGGCCCTCAGGGCGGTACACCGGGGAGCTGTTTTTT.

V usage is TRBV19 and J usage is TRBJ2-4; TRBD1 matches 12 bases. Trimming cost V 4 bases and J 4 bases; bases outside gene matches: 11. The CDR3 sequence is 18 residues long. Looked up from germline, CDR1 is LNHDA and CDR2 is SQIVND (reference sequence). The CDR3 sequence is CASSTSGTGGVRKNIQYF. For the CDR3, the DNA is TGTGCCAGTAGTACATCCGGGACAGGGGGCGTTCGGAAAAACATTCAGTACTTC.

V is TRBV7-9 and J is TRBJ2-1, with D possibly being TRBD2 (6 bases). The CDR3 consists of 14 residues. Trimming left V 8 bases short and J 2 bases short, with 13 bases between. Germline assignment: CDR1 SEHNR and CDR2 FQNEAQ (reference sequence). In DNA, the CDR3 is TGTGCCAGCGATGGACTAACAACCTACAATGAGCAGTTCTTC. As protein: CASDGLTTYNEQFF. Filled out from reference TRBV7-9 and TRBJ2-1, the complete variable domain reads DTGVSQNPRHKITKRGQNVTFRCDPISEHNRLYWYRQTLGQGPEFLTYFQNEAQLEKSRLLSDRFSAERPKGSFSTLEIQRTEQGDSAMYLCASDGLTTYNEQFFGPGTRLTVL.

The J gene is TRBJ2-1, the V gene TRBV10-3, with TRBD2 identical over 8 bases. The CDR3 totals 15 residues. Looked up from germline, CDR1 is ENHRY and CDR2 is SYGVKD. V lost 5 bases to trimming and J lost 7 bases; unmatched junction nucleotides: 10. This CDR3 is CAISRSGEPGNEQFF. The CDR3 DNA follows: TGTGCCATCAGTCGTAGCGGGGAGCCGGGAAATGAGCAGTTCTTC.

This clone was picked up a small number of times. V is TRBV9 and J is TRBJ1-2; 9 bases agree with TRBD1. The CDR3 loop spans 14 amino acids. The germline V gene has CDR1 SGDLS and CDR2 YYNGEE. V lost 2 bases to trimming and J lost 10 bases; unmatched junction nucleotides: 9. The CDR3: CASSVGTGTGYYTF. CDR3 DNA: TGTGCCAGCAGCGTGGGGACCGGGACAGGGTACTACACCTTC.

The chain carries TRBV5-5 and TRBJ1-1; 10 bases map to TRBD1. The trim removed 4 bases at V and 1 base at J, leaving 7 bases unmatched. This CDR3 comprises 16 residues. Per germline, CDR1 SGHKS and CDR2 YYEKEE (reference sequence). The CDR3 bases are TGTGCCAGCAGCAGACGACAGGGGGCGGGGAACACTGAAGCTTTCTTT. Amino acids: CASSRRQGAGNTEAFF.

The sample holds one count of this clone. The chain links TRBV4-1 to TRBJ2-7; D is possibly TRBD2 (6 bases). CDR3 length equals 15 residues. Germline-derived CDR1 and CDR2 are MGHRA and YSYEKL. Trimming cost V 3 bases and J 5 bases, with 17 bases left between them. The CDR3 loop reads CASSQTQGGFNEQYF. CDR3 bases: TGCGCCAGCAGCCAGACCCAGGGAGGTTTCAACGAGCAGTACTTC.

The chain is built from TRBV3-1 (or the pseudogene TRBV3-2) and TRBJ1-1; D is uncertain. Trimming removed 4 bases from V and 5 bases from J, with 23 bases in between. Per the germline V gene, CDR1 is LGHDT and CDR2 is YNNKEL (reference sequence). CDR3 size: 17 residues. The CDR3 sequence is CASSPDLSRGWWTEAFF. As DNA, the CDR3 is TGTGCCAGCAGCCCAGACCTTTCCCGGGGTTGGTGGACTGAAGCTTTCTTT.

The chain employs TRBV5-1 and TRBJ2-1; no definite D call. Germline V gene data show CDR1 as SGHRS and CDR2 as YFSETQ. Trimming cost V 0 bases and J 0 bases, with 7 bases left between them. The CDR3 is 15 residues long. The DNA for the CDR3 is TGCGCCAGCAGCTTGGCTGTGAGCTCCTACAATGAGCAGTTCTTC. Translating gives CASSLAVSSYNEQFF.

This chain uses TRBV27 with TRBJ1-5, with 8 bases identical to TRBD1. The CDR3 is made up of 16 amino acids. J gave up 6 bases and V 4 bases, and 11 bases lay outside the gene matches. Germline values: CDR1 MNHEY, CDR2 SMNVEV (reference sequence). CDR3 DNA sequence: TGTGCCAGCAGTTCAACAGGGGGTGTTCTGGGTCAGCCCCAGCATTTT. This gives the protein CASSSTGGVLGQPQHF.

The chain combines TRBV9 with TRBJ2-5, with D possibly being TRBD2 (5 bases). Deletions cut 4 bases from V and 5 bases from J, with 15 bases between. This CDR3 has 14 residues. The V gene's germline CDR1 is SGDLS and CDR2 YYNGEE. CDR3 sequence reads: CASSSGRGWETQYF. As DNA, the CDR3 is TGTGCCAGCAGCTCCGGACGGGGATGGGAGACCCAGTACTTC.

This clone occurred a few times. This chain links TRBV7-2 with TRBJ2-7; 7 bases fit TRBD1. CDR1 and CDR2 from the germline V gene are SGHTA and FQGNSA. The junction had 5 bases not matched to a gene; V was cut back by 5 bases and J by 4 bases. The CDR3 is 13 amino acids. As DNA, the CDR3 is TGTGCCAGCAGCCGACTACAGGGGTACGAGCAGTACTTC. It is translated as CASSRLQGYEQYF.

This chain joins TRBV7-2 and TRBJ1-1; perhaps TRBD1 as D (5 bases). Trimming took 1 base from V and 5 from J, leaving 17 bases between them. Germline V gene lookup returns CDR1 SGHTA and CDR2 FQGNSA. CDR3 size: 16 residues. The CDR3 sequence: CASSLGQPRGGTEAFF. The CDR3 nucleotides read TGTGCCAGCAGCTTAGGACAACCCCGGGGGGGGACTGAAGCTTTCTTT.

The J gene is TRBJ1-2, the V gene TRBV9, with 8 bases aligning to TRBD1. Germline CDR1 SGDLS, CDR2 YYNGEE. The CDR3 is made up of 14 amino acids. V trimming: 0 bases; J trimming: 7 bases; junction bases outside the gene matches: 5. DNA for the CDR3: TGTGCCAGCAGCGTAGCAGGGGGCGCATTTGGCTACACCTTC. Its protein product is CASSVAGGAFGYTF.

This clone was detected only once. The genes are TRBV9 and TRBJ2-1; 8 bases line up with TRBD2. The J segment lost 9 bases and the V segment lost 2 bases, leaving 10 bases of the junction unmatched. Germline loops: CDR1 SGDLS, CDR2 YYNGEE. The CDR3 spans 15 residues. The DNA of the CDR3 is TGTGCCAGCAGCGTTTTTAGCGGGAATCGGGGTGAGCAGTTCTTC. Protein sequence: CASSVFSGNRGEQFF.

This chain connects TRBV7-9 to TRBJ2-1; 11 nucleotides align to TRBD2. With 5 bases clipped from V and 8 bases from J, the junction kept 11 bases outside the gene matches. The germline V gene has CDR1 SEHNR and CDR2 FQNEAQ (reference sequence). CDR3 length: 16 residues. This CDR3 is CASSPLVVAGGYEQFF. CDR3 in DNA: TGTGCCAGCAGCCCGCTTGTGGTAGCGGGGGGGTATGAGCAGTTCTTC.

The rearrangement links TRBV5-6 to TRBJ1-1, with D unclear. The CDR3 is 15 residues long. CDR1 is SGHDT and CDR2 is YYEEEE in the germline V gene. V dropped 4 bases and J dropped 5 bases, with 18 bases sitting between them. CDR3 sequence (DNA): TGTGCCAGCAGCGGAAATCCGGGAGGGAGGACTGAAGCTTTCTTT. It encodes CASSGNPGGRTEAFF.

The chain recombines TRBV24-1 with TRBJ2-6; possible D gene TRBD1, 5 bases. Between the trimmed V and J ends, which lost 5 bases and 0 bases, there was a span of 7 bases. Germline-derived CDR1 and CDR2 are KGHDR and SFDVKD. The CDR3 has 15 amino acids. The CDR3 spells CATSAGFSGANVLTF. CDR3 nucleotide sequence: TGTGCCACCAGTGCAGGGTTCTCTGGGGCCAACGTCCTGACTTTC.

This clone was picked up a small number of times. The V and J genes are TRBV3-1 (or the pseudogene TRBV3-2) and TRBJ2-3; 7 nucleotides line up with TRBD1. Per the germline V gene, CDR1 is LGHDT and CDR2 is YNNKEL (reference sequence). Losses at the gene ends were 4 bases for V and 3 bases for J; bases not matched to a gene: 4. The CDR3 loop spans 14 amino acids. The CDR3 DNA follows: TGTGCCAGCAGCCGGGGGACAGTAACAGATACGCAGTATTTT. Translation gives CASSRGTVTDTQYF.

The chain carries TRBV6-5 and TRBJ1-1, with D perhaps matching TRBD1 (6 bases). CDR1 MNHEY and CDR2 SVGAGI come from the germline V gene. CDR3 size: 13 residues. V shed 8 bases and J shed 0 bases, with 10 bases lying between them. The CDR3 DNA follows: TGTGCCAGCCGGGACACATTGAACACTGAAGCTTTCTTT. Residues: CASRDTLNTEAFF.

The chain links TRBV27 to TRBJ1-5; TRBD1 matches 8 bases. The J segment lost 4 bases and the V segment lost 5 bases, leaving 10 bases of the junction unmatched. Germline assignment: CDR1 MNHEY and CDR2 SMNVEV (reference sequence). CDR3 length: 16 residues. This chain's CDR3 is CASSPRRTGTNQPQHF. CDR3 bases: TGTGCCAGCAGTCCGCGAAGGACAGGGACTAATCAGCCCCAGCATTTT.